A single sample gave rise to the 30 T cell receptor beta chains below, sequenced in a study of T cell changes during pregnancy in multiple sclerosis. Sequencing was performed with immunoSEQ multiplex PCR; in TCRdb, only in-frame clones are kept and a portion is missing. The sample shows around 130,000 clones, approximately 95% of them seen only once. The source material was peripheral blood, sampled before pregnancy. The source is a female donor with multiple sclerosis, enrolled in a pregnancy study.

V gene TRBV7-9 combines with J gene TRBJ2-7, with D unclear. CDR1 and CDR2 (germline): SEHNR, FQNEAQ (reference sequence). The CDR3 has 12 amino acids. V lost 5 bases, J lost 4 bases, and 9 bases lay in between. CDR3 sequence reads: CASSGTVYEQYF. For the CDR3, the DNA is TGTGCCAGCAGCGGAACAGTATACGAGCAGTACTTC.

This clone occurred once. J is TRBJ2-3 and V is TRBV7-3; 9 bases map to TRBD2. Unmatched junction bases numbered 16, after V lost 5 bases and J lost 1 base. The CDR3 length is 19 residues. Germline CDR1 SGHTA, CDR2 FQGTGA. The CDR3: CASSLTIAGVSGGTDTQYF. CDR3 DNA: TGTGCCAGCAGCCTCACAATAGCGGGAGTAAGTGGGGGCACAGATACGCAGTATTTT. Supplemented by reference TRBV7-3 and TRBJ2-3, the full variable domain reads GAGVSQTPSNKVTEKGKYVELRCDPISGHTALYWYRQSLGQGPEFLIYFQGTGAADDSGLPNDRFFAVRPEGSVSTLKIQRTERGDSAVYLCASSLTIAGVSGGTDTQYFGPGTRLTVL.

The chain uses TRBV11-2 and TRBJ2-7; tentative D call: TRBD1 (7 bases). Germline V gene lookup returns CDR1 SGHAT and CDR2 FQNNGV. Trimming took off 5 bases at V and 3 bases at J, with 14 bases between the two ends. The CDR3 loop spans 14 amino acids. The CDR3 DNA is TGTGCCAGCAGCGTGGGGGGACAGTACTACGAGCAGTACTTC. This codes for CASSVGGQYYEQYF.

In nucleotides, the CDR3 is TGTGCCTGGAGCTCGGGACTAGCAGAAGAGACCCAGTACTTC. Residues: CAWSSGLAEETQYF. The V call is TRBV30, the J call TRBJ2-5; 9 nucleotides match TRBD2. CDR3 length: 14 residues. CDR1 and CDR2 (germline): GTSNPN, SVGIG (reference sequence). V trimming: 3 bases; J trimming: 3 bases; junction bases outside the gene matches: 5.

This CDR3 reads CAIRGTAAGAFF. For the CDR3, the DNA is TGTGCCATCAGGGGCACCGCGGCGGGAGCTTTCTTT. V and J are TRBV10-3 and TRBJ1-1; D remains unclear. V was cut by 6 bases and J by 10 bases, with 15 bases left in between. The CDR3 is 12 residues long. Germline CDR1 ENHRY, CDR2 SYGVKD.

The chain is built from TRBV7-9 and TRBJ1-1; 9 nucleotides align to TRBD1. CDR1 is SEHNR and CDR2 is FQNEAQ in the germline V gene (reference sequence). The CDR3 covers 17 residues. J lost 5 bases, V lost 5 bases, and 15 bases had no gene match. The CDR3 sequence is CASSRLPGQGIYTEAFF. The CDR3 bases are TGTGCCAGCAGCCGCCTTCCGGGACAGGGAATTTATACTGAAGCTTTCTTT.

CDR3 sequence: CASSLAPGQGVTQYF. The CDR3 DNA sequence: TGTGCCAGCAGCCTCGCCCCGGGACAGGGGGTGACCCAGTACTTC. V gene TRBV28 combines with J gene TRBJ2-5, with TRBD1 identical over 11 bases. Germline loops: CDR1 MDHEN, CDR2 SYDVKM. V shed 6 bases and J 7 bases; nucleotides not matched to a gene: 10. The CDR3 is 15 amino acids.

This clone was detected once. The V and J genes are TRBV28 and TRBJ2-4; 8 positions agree with TRBD2. The V gene's germline CDR1 is MDHEN and CDR2 SYDVKM. This CDR3 has 16 amino acids. V was clipped by 5 bases and J by 0 bases; unmatched bases: 6. The CDR3 is CASSPGGGIAKNIQYF. The CDR3, as DNA: TGTGCCAGCAGTCCCGGGGGGGGGATAGCCAAAAACATTCAGTACTTC.

The rearrangement links TRBV5-4 to TRBJ2-5; 9 nucleotides agree with TRBD2. The V gene end was trimmed by 0 bases and the J gene end by 7 bases; junction bases not matched to a gene: 10. The germline CDR1 and CDR2 sequences are SGHNT and YYREEE (reference sequence). The CDR3 has 16 residues. The DNA for the CDR3 is TGTGCCAGCAGCTTGGGTGGCGGGGGGGCTTTGGTGACCCAGTACTTC. Translated: CASSLGGGGALVTQYF.

This chain links TRBV5-1 with TRBJ2-7; 11 bases agree with TRBD2. In germline, CDR1 is SGHRS, CDR2 YFSETQ. This CDR3 is 18 amino acids long. J lost 0 bases, V lost 2 bases, and 10 bases had no gene match. DNA of the CDR3: TGCGCCAGCAGCTTACTACTAGCGGGGGCGGGCCCCTCCTACGAGCAGTACTTC. Translating it yields CASSLLLAGAGPSYEQYF.

The chain has TRBV28 and TRBJ2-2; 7 bases line up with TRBD1. CDR1 and CDR2 (germline): MDHEN, SYDVKM. There are 16 residues in the CDR3. V shed 4 bases, J shed 0 bases, and the junction held 5 bases outside the gene matches. CDR3 DNA: TGTGCCAGCAGTTCCCGGACAGGAGCGAACACCGGGGAGCTGTTTTTT. It encodes CASSSRTGANTGELFF.

The J gene is TRBJ1-2, the V gene TRBV19; D is possibly TRBD1 (6 bases). Trimming removed 3 bases at V and 7 bases at J, with 12 bases between. In germline, CDR1 is LNHDA, CDR2 SQIVND (reference sequence). The CDR3 covers 13 residues. The chain's CDR3 is CASSMDRAVGYTF. CDR3 DNA: TGTGCCAGTAGTATGGACAGAGCAGTTGGCTACACCTTC.

The chain combines TRBV5-1 with TRBJ1-6, with D possibly TRBD1 on 5 matching bases. This CDR3 contains 15 residues. The germline V gene has CDR1 SGHRS and CDR2 YFSETQ. The V end lost 3 bases, the J end lost 5 bases, and 12 bases lay between the germline ends. The CDR3 DNA follows: TGCGCCAGCAGCTCACAACAGGACAATAATTCACCCCTCCACTTT. It specifies CASSSQQDNNSPLHF.

This chain joins TRBV5-8 and TRBJ2-3; D is ambiguous. CDR1 and CDR2 (germline): SGHTS, YDEGEE. With 2 bases removed from V and 2 bases from J, the gap between germline ends came to 12 bases. This CDR3 has 15 residues. The CDR3 reads CASSLWQKDTDTQYF. The CDR3 nucleotides are TGTGCCAGCAGCTTATGGCAGAAAGACACAGATACGCAGTATTTT.

The J gene is TRBJ2-7, the V gene TRBV9; a possible D gene is TRBD1 (7 bases). The CDR3 totals 15 residues. Per the germline V gene, CDR1 is SGDLS and CDR2 is YYNGEE. The V end lost 0 bases, the J end lost 4 bases, and 14 bases lay between the germline ends. CDR3 region: CASSVGAGGGYEQYF. Written as DNA, the CDR3 is TGTGCCAGCAGCGTAGGGGCAGGGGGAGGATACGAGCAGTACTTC.

Concerning this clone itself: Other DNA sequences in the same sample also yield this CDR3. The CDR3 sequence: CASSLRGQPQHF. CDR3 nucleotides: TGTGCCAGCAGCTTAAGAGGTCAGCCCCAGCATTTT. V usage is TRBV5-8 and J usage is TRBJ1-5; D not resolved. The V gene lost 2 bases and the J gene lost 6 bases, with 6 bases spanning the gap. CDR1 and CDR2 (germline): SGHTS, YDEGEE. CDR3 length: 12 residues. Drawing the rest from reference TRBV5-8 and TRBJ1-5, the complete variable domain is EAGVTQSPTHLIKTRGQQATLRCSPISGHTSVYWYQQALGLGLQFLLWYDEGEERNRGNFPPRFSGRQFPNYSSELNVNALELEDSALYLCASSLRGQPQHFGDGTRLSIL.

V and J are TRBV18 and TRBJ1-2; D gene ambiguous. V was pared by 6 bases and J by 2 bases, with 10 bases between. The CDR3 loop spans 13 amino acids. Germline V gives CDR1 KGHSH, CDR2 LQKENI. For the CDR3, the DNA is TGTGCCAGCTCCCCCAAGACAAACTATGGCTACACCTTC. Protein product: CASSPKTNYGYTF.

This rearrangement joins TRBV5-1 to TRBJ1-4; 10 nucleotides match TRBD1. The CDR3 length is 14 residues. V lost 4 bases to trimming and J lost 6 bases; unmatched junction nucleotides: 3. Germline CDR1 is SGHRS and CDR2 is YFSETQ. CDR3 region: CASSPGQGHEKLFF. The DNA for the CDR3 is TGCGCCAGCAGCCCGGGACAGGGGCATGAAAAACTGTTTTTT.

The chain uses TRBV28 and TRBJ2-7; 9 positions agree with TRBD2. CDR3 size: 13 residues. Germline V gene sequence: CDR1 MDHEN, CDR2 SYDVKM. V was clipped by 6 bases and J by 4 bases; unmatched bases: 4. CDR3 DNA: TGTGCCAGCAGACGTCTAGCGGGATACGAGCAGTACTTC. It yields the protein CASRRLAGYEQYF.

The V call is TRBV25-1, the J call TRBJ1-6; the D is unclear. V dropped 2 bases and J dropped 5 bases, with 4 bases sitting between them. Germline CDR1 and CDR2: MGHDK and SYGVNS. This CDR3 comprises 13 residues. In nucleotides, the CDR3 is TGTGCCAGCAGTGAACATCATAATTCACCCCTCCACTTT. Translated: CASSEHHNSPLHF.

CDR3 in DNA: TGCGCCAGCAGCCTTCCGGGCACTGAAGCTTTCTTT. Amino acids: CASSLPGTEAFF. J is TRBJ1-1 and V is TRBV5-1; D uncertain. The germline gives CDR1 SGHRS, CDR2 YFSETQ. CDR3 size: 12 residues. Trimming left V 4 bases short and J 4 bases short, with 8 bases between. Looking up the rest from reference TRBV5-1 and TRBJ1-1 gives the full variable domain: KAGVTQTPRYLIKTRGQQVTLSCSPISGHRSVSWYQQTPGQGLQFLFEYFSETQRNKGNFPGRFSGRQFSNSRSEMNVSTLELGDSALYLCASSLPGTEAFFGQGTRLTVV.

The chain links TRBV5-1 to TRBJ2-3, with 8 bases lining up with TRBD2. Trimming removed 0 bases from V and 3 bases from J; junction bases left unmatched: 6. The CDR3 covers 16 residues. The V gene's germline CDR1 is SGHRS and CDR2 YFSETQ. This chain's CDR3 is CASSLASVAGTDTQYF. The CDR3 DNA reads as TGCGCCAGCAGCTTGGCCTCTGTAGCGGGGACAGATACGCAGTATTTT.

The chain has TRBV5-1 and TRBJ1-1; maybe TRBD1 (6 bases). V was pared by 0 bases and J by 1 base, with 10 bases between. Germline loops: CDR1 SGHRS, CDR2 YFSETQ. CDR3 length: 15 residues. DNA for the CDR3: TGCGCCAGCAGCTTGGTGGGCAGGGGGAACACTGAAGCTTTCTTT. It yields the protein CASSLVGRGNTEAFF.

The V call is TRBV5-5, the J call TRBJ1-1; tentatively, D is TRBD1 (5 bases). Germline CDR1 SGHKS, CDR2 YYEKEE (reference sequence). The CDR3 totals 14 residues. The V end lost 4 bases, the J end lost 4 bases, and 14 bases lay between the germline ends. CDR3 nucleotide sequence: TGTGCCAGCAGCGGAACTACAGGTGGCACTGAAGCTTTCTTT. Its translation is CASSGTTGGTEAFF.

This chain joins TRBV7-3 and TRBJ2-1; 12 bases line up with TRBD2. The germline V gene has CDR1 SGHTA and CDR2 FQGTGA. The CDR3 is made up of 15 amino acids. Losses at the gene ends were 6 bases for V and 7 bases for J; bases not matched to a gene: 7. The DNA of the CDR3 is TGTGCCAGCAGTGTACGACTAGCGGGAGATAATGAGCAGTTCTTC. It is translated as CASSVRLAGDNEQFF.

This clone was seen a single time. J is TRBJ2-7 and V is TRBV7-3, with D maybe TRBD2 (6 bases). V was shortened by 2 bases and J by 4 bases, with 15 bases between the two germline ends. Per germline, CDR1 SGHTA and CDR2 FQGTGA. The CDR3 has 15 amino acids. The CDR3 DNA is TGTGCCAGCAGCTTAGGAGGCGGGGCCCAGTACGAGCAGTACTTC. Translated, it gives CASSLGGGAQYEQYF.

V gene TRBV6-6 combines with J gene TRBJ1-5; 9 nucleotides align to TRBD1. After removal of 6 bases from V and 5 bases from J, the junction contained 5 bases not matched to a gene. CDR3 size: 14 residues. Per germline, CDR1 MNHNY and CDR2 SVGAGI (reference sequence). CDR3 region: CASRPGQGHQPQHF. The CDR3 region has the DNA TGTGCCAGCAGGCCGGGACAGGGACATCAGCCCCAGCATTTT.

The V call is TRBV27, the J call TRBJ2-1, with 10 bases lining up with TRBD1. V shed 5 bases and J 4 bases; nucleotides not matched to a gene: 14. The CDR3 contains 18 residues. Germline V gives CDR1 MNHEY, CDR2 SMNVEV (reference sequence). CDR3 protein: CASSNRRDRGGFYNEQFF. The CDR3 coding sequence is TGTGCCAGCAGTAACAGACGGGACAGGGGTGGATTTTACAATGAGCAGTTCTTC.

This chain connects TRBV19 to TRBJ2-1; 11 nucleotides agree with TRBD2. The CDR3 is made up of 18 amino acids. Germline V gene data show CDR1 as LNHDA and CDR2 as SQIVND (reference sequence). The trim removed 2 bases at V and 0 bases at J, leaving 6 bases unmatched. In DNA form, the CDR3 reads TGTGCCAGTAGTATATCTAGCGGGAGGACCAACTCCTACAATGAGCAGTTCTTC. The encoded protein is CASSISSGRTNSYNEQFF.

The chain carries TRBV28 and TRBJ2-2; D uncertain. V gave up 3 bases and J gave up 7 bases, with 3 bases separating them. There are 11 residues in the CDR3. Germline CDR1 reads MDHEN; CDR2 reads SYDVKM. The CDR3 loop reads CASSFIGELFF. CDR3 nucleotides: TGTGCCAGCAGTTTTATCGGGGAGCTGTTTTTT.